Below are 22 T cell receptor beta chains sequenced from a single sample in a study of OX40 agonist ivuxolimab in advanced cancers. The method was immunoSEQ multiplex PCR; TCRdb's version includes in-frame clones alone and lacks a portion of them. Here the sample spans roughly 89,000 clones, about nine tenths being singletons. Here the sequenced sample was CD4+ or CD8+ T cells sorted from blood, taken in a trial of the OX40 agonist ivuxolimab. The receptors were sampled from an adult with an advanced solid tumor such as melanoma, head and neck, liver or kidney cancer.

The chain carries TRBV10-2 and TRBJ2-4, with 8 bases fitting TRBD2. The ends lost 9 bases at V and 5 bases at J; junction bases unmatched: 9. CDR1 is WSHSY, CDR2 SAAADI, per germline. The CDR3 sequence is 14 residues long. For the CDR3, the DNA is TGCGCCAGTAGCTTGGGCGGGGGGCAAAACATTCAGTACTTC. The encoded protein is CASSLGGGQNIQYF.

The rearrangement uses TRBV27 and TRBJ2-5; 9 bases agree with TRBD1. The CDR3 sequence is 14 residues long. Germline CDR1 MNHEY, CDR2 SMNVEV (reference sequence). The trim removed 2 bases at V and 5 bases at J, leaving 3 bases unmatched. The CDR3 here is CASSLPGQGETQYF. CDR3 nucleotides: TGTGCCAGCAGTTTACCCGGACAGGGGGAGACCCAGTACTTC.

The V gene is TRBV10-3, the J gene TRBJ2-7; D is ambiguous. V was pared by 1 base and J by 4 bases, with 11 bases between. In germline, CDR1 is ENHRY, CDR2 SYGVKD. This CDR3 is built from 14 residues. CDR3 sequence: CAISEYAIDYEQYF. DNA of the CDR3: TGTGCCATCAGTGAGTACGCCATAGATTACGAGCAGTACTTC.

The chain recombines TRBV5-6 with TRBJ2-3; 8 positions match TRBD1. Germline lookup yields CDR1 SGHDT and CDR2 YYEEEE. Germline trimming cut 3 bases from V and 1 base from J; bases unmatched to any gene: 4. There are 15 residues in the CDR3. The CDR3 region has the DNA TGTGCCAGCAGCTGGGGACAGGTTCGCACAGATACGCAGTATTTT. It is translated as CASSWGQVRTDTQYF.

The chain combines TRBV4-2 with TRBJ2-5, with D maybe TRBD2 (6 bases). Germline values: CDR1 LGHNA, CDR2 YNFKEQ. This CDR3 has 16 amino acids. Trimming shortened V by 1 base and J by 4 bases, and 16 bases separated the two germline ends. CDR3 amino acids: CASSQGDVAGSETQYF. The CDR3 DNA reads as TGTGCCAGCAGCCAAGGGGACGTCGCGGGATCAGAGACCCAGTACTTC.

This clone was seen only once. CDR3 loop: CASSSPRGTTQETQYF. CDR3 DNA sequence: TGTGCCAGCTCATCCCCTAGGGGGACTACCCAAGAGACCCAGTACTTC. V usage is TRBV18 and J usage is TRBJ2-5, with a weak D call TRBD2 (7 bases). The CDR3 spans 16 residues. Trimming stripped 5 bases from V and 1 base from J, with 17 bases between. The germline gives CDR1 KGHSH, CDR2 LQKENI.

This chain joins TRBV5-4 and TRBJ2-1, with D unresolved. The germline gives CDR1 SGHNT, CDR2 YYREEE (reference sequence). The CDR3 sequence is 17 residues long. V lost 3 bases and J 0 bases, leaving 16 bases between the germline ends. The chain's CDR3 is CASSSEGPAVSYNEQFF. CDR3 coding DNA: TGTGCCAGCAGCTCGGAAGGGCCTGCGGTCTCCTACAATGAGCAGTTCTTC.

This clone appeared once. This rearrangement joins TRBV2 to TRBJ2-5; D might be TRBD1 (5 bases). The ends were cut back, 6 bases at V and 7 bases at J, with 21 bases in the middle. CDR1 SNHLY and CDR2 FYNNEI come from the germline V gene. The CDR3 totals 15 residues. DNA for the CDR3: TGTGCCAGCAGCAAGCTGGCAACCCTGCAGGGGACCCAGTACTTC. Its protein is CASSKLATLQGTQYF. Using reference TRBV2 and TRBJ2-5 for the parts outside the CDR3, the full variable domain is EPEVTQTPSHQVTQMGQEVILRCVPISNHLYFYWYRQILGQKVEFLVSFYNNEISEKSEIFDDQFSVERPDGSNFTLKIRSTKLEDSAMYFCASSKLATLQGTQYFGPGTRLLVL.

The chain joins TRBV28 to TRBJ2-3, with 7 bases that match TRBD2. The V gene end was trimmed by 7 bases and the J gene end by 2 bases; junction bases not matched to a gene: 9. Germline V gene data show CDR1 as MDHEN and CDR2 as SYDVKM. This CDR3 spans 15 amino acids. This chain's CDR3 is CASNDQGGVTDTQYF. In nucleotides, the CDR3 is TGTGCCAGCAACGATCAGGGAGGGGTCACAGATACGCAGTATTTT.

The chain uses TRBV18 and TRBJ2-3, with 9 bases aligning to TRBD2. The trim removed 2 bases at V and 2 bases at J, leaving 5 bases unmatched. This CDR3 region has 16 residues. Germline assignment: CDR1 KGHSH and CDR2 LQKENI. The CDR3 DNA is TGTGCCAGCTCACCAGTCCCTAGCGGGACCACAGATACGCAGTATTTT. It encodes CASSPVPSGTTDTQYF.

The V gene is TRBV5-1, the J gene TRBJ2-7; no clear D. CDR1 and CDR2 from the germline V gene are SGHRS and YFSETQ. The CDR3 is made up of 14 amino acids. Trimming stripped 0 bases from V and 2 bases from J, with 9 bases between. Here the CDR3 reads CASSLGSGTYEQYF. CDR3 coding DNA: TGCGCCAGCAGCTTGGGCAGTGGGACCTACGAGCAGTACTTC.

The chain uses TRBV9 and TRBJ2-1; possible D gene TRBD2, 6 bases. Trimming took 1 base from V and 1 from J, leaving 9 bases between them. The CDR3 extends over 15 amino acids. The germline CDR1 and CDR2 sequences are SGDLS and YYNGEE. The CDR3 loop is CASSVLGSSYNEQFF. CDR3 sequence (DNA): TGTGCCAGCAGCGTACTCGGGAGTTCCTACAATGAGCAGTTCTTC.

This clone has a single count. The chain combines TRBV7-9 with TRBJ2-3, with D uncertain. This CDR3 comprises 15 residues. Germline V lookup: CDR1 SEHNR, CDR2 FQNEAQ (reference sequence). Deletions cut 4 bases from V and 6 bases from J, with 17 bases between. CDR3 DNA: TGTGCCAGCAGCTCGGTTCTACGTGGCTCTGATACGCAGTATTTT. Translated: CASSSVLRGSDTQYF.

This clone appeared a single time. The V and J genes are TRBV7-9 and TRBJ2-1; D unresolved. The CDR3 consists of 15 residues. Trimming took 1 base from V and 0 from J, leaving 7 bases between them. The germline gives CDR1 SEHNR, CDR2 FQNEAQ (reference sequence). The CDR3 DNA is TGTGCCAGCAGCTTAGGGGCCAGCTCCTACAATGAGCAGTTCTTC. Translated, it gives CASSLGASSYNEQFF.

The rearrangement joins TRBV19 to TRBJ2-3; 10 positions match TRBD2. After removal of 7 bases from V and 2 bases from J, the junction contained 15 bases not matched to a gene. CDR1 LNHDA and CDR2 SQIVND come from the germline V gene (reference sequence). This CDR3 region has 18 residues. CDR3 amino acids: CASTPLAGGMGTTDTQYF. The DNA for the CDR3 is TGTGCCAGTACCCCCTTAGCGGGAGGAATGGGCACCACAGATACGCAGTATTTT.

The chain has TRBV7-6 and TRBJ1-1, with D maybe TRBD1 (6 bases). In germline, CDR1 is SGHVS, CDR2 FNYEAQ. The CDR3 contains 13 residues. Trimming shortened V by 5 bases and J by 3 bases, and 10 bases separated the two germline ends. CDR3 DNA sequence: TGTGCCAGCAGCCAAGGGGGGGACACTGAAGCTTTCTTT. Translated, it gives CASSQGGDTEAFF. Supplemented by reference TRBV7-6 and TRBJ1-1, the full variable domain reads GAGVSQSPRYKVTKRGQDVALRCDPISGHVSLYWYRQALGQGPEFLTYFNYEAQQDKSGLPNDRFSAERPEGSISTLTIQRTEQRDSAMYRCASSQGGDTEAFFGQGTRLTVV.

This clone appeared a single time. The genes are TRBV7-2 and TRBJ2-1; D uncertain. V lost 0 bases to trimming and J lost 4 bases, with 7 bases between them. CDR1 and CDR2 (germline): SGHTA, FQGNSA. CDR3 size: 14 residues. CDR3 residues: CASSLAASYNEQFF. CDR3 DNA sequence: TGTGCCAGCAGCTTAGCGGCAAGTTACAATGAGCAGTTCTTC. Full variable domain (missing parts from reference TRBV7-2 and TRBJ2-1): GAGVSQSPSNKVTEKGKDVELRCDPISGHTALYWYRQSLGQGLEFLIYFQGNSAPDKSGLPSDRFSAERTGGSVSTLTIQRTQQEDSAVYLCASSLAASYNEQFFGPGTRLTVL.

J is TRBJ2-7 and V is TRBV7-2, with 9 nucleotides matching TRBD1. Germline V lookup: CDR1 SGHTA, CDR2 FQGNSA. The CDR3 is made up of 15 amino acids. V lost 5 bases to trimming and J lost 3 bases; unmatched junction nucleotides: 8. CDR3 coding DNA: TGTGCCAGCAGCATCGGACAGGGGAATCTCTACGAGCAGTACTTC. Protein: CASSIGQGNLYEQYF.

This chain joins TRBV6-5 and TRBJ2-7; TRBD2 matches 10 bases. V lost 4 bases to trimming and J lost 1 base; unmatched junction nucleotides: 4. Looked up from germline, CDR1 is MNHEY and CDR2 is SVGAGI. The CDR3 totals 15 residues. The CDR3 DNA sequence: TGTGCCAGCAGTTCGACTAGCGGGCCATCCTACGAGCAGTACTTC. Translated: CASSSTSGPSYEQYF.

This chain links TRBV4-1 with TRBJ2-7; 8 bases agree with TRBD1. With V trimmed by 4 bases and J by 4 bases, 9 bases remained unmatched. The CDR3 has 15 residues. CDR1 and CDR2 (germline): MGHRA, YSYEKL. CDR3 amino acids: CASSLDRGTMYEQYF. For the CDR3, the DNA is TGCGCCAGCAGCCTAGACAGGGGAACGATGTACGAGCAGTACTTC.

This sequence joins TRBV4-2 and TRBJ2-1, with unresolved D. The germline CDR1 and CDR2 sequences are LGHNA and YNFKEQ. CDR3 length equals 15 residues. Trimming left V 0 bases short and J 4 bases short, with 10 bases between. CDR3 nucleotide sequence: TGTGCCAGCAGCCAAGATGGAACAAATTACAATGAGCAGTTCTTC. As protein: CASSQDGTNYNEQFF.

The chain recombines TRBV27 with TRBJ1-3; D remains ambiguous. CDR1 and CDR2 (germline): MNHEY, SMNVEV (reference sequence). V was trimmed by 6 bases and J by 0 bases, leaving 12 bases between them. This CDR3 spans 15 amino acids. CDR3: CASSPVWSSGNTIYF. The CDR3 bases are TGTGCCAGCAGCCCGGTGTGGAGCTCTGGAAACACCATATATTTT.